Listed below are T cell receptor beta chains from one sample, sequenced in a study of blood T cell repertoires in COVID-19. The data were produced by immunoSEQ multiplex PCR, yet TCRdb's version contains in-frame clones alone and is incomplete. The table lists 130,000 or so clones, more than 85% of them singletons. The sample comprised peripheral blood. Receptors were obtained from a man aged 60 to 69 with COVID-19, enrolled during active disease. Both conserved end residues are part of each CDR3. The order of the fields is CDR3 length, clone size, J gene, D gene, V gene, CDR3 DNA, CDR3 protein. A D gene is named only where the DNA matches it firmly. Where a row states a size, it is once, few, many or the class of an expanded clone; other rows omit it.

14 NA TRBJ1-2 TRBD1 TRBV7-8 TGTGCCAGCAGCTCAACCGGGACAGGCAATGGCTACACCTTC CASSSTGTGNGYTF
17 NA TRBJ2-5 TRBD2 TRBV4-3 TGCGCCAGCAGCCAAGATACTAGCGGGGGAAATCGAGGGACCCAGTACTTC CASSQDTSGGNRGTQYF
14 NA TRBJ1-2 NA TRBV5-3 TGTGCCAGAAGCTTGCGACAGAATAACTATGGCTACACCTTC CARSLRQNNYGYTF
14 NA TRBJ1-5 TRBD1 TRBV18 TGTGCCAGCTCCCGGGACAGGAGCAATCAGCCCCAGCATTTT CASSRDRSNQPQHF
16 NA TRBJ1-6 NA TRBV6-5 TGTGCCAGCAGTTACTTTAGACAGGTTCATAATTCACCCCTCCACTTT CASSYFRQVHNSPLHF
15 NA TRBJ2-1 TRBD1 TRBV18 TGTGCCAGCTCACCCGGGACAGGGTCCCTGAATGAGCAGTTCTTC CASSPGTGSLNEQFF
17 NA TRBJ1-4 NA TRBV5-6 TGTGCCAGCAGCTTGAGACAGAGTGGACGGATGGGTGAAAAACTGTTTTTT CASSLRQSGRMGEKLFF
13 NA TRBJ1-2 TRBD1 TRBV10-3 TGTGCCATCACCCCCGGACAGGGATATGGCTACACCTTC CAITPGQGYGYTF
16 once TRBJ2-5 TRBD1 TRBV6-5 TGTGCCAGCAGTTACTACCCCGGGACAGGGCAAGAGACCCAGTACTTC CASSYYPGTGQETQYF
14 NA TRBJ2-7 NA TRBV5-1 TGCGCCAGCAGCTACTCAGGCTTCTCCTACGAGCAGTACTTC CASSYSGFSYEQYF
16 once TRBJ2-3 NA TRBV5-1 TGCGCCAGCAGCTTGGCGGGGTTGCCCTTTCCAGATACGCAGTATTTT CASSLAGLPFPDTQYF
13 NA TRBJ1-2 NA TRBV4-3 TGCGCCAGCAGCCAGGTGGCCTCGCGGGGCTACACCTTC CASSQVASRGYTF
16 NA TRBJ2-2 TRBD2 TRBV7-9 TGTGCCAGCACCCATAGCGGGGGGGCAAACACCGGGGAGCTGTTTTTT CASTHSGGANTGELFF
14 NA TRBJ1-2 NA TRBV13 TGTGCCAGCAGCTTAGTTGGCAGGGGCTATGGCTACACCTTC CASSLVGRGYGYTF
16 NA TRBJ1-2 NA TRBV3-1/TRBV3-2 TGTGCCAGCAGCCAAGACGGCGGGGCCCCCACGGGAGGCTACACCTTC CASSQDGGAPTGGYTF
12 few TRBJ1-1 NA TRBV6-5 TGTGCCAGCAGTTCCCTGAGGGGGTCAGCTTTCTTT CASSSLRGSAFF
14 NA TRBJ1-2 NA TRBV29-1 TGCAGCGTTGAACCGGGACACTCAGGTCTCGGCTACACCTTC CSVEPGHSGLGYTF
16 NA TRBJ2-3 TRBD1 TRBV5-1 TGCGCCAGCAGCTTGCCAGGACAGGGCAACACAGATACGCAGTATTTT CASSLPGQGNTDTQYF
15 once TRBJ1-5 TRBD1 TRBV5-4 TGTGCCAGCAGCGCGGGGACAGGGAGAAATCAGCCCCAGCATTTT CASSAGTGRNQPQHF
15 NA TRBJ2-2 TRBD1 TRBV6-6 TGTGCCAGCAGGACCGGGACAGGGAGGACCGGGGAGCTGTTTTTT CASRTGTGRTGELFF
13 NA TRBJ1-1 TRBD1 TRBV6-5 TGTGCCAGCGAAACAGGGGGAGGGACTGAAGCTTTCTTT CASETGGGTEAFF
12 NA TRBJ1-2 TRBD1 TRBV5-5 TGTGCCAGCAGCCCGACAGGGTATGGCTACACCTTC CASSPTGYGYTF
16 NA TRBJ2-7 TRBD2 TRBV11-3 TGTGCCAGCAGCTTCGGGACTAGCGGGGCCACCTACGAGCAGTACTTC CASSFGTSGATYEQYF
11 NA TRBJ1-3 NA TRBV29-1 TGCAGCGGTGAATTAGGAAACACCATATATTTT CSGELGNTIYF
14 NA TRBJ1-1 TRBD1 TRBV27 TGTGCCAGCAGTCTGGGACAGGGGGGAACTGAAGCTTTCTTT CASSLGQGGTEAFF
16 NA TRBJ2-2 TRBD2 TRBV9 TGTGCCAGCAGCGTGGCTAGCGGGGGGGACACCGGGGAGCTGTTTTTT CASSVASGGDTGELFF
16 NA TRBJ1-2 TRBD1 TRBV19 TGTGCCAGTAGTATGCCCCGCCGACAGGGGAACTATGGCTACACCTTC CASSMPRRQGNYGYTF
14 NA TRBJ2-5 NA TRBV5-1 TGCGCCAGCAGCTTGGGAAGGGGCCAAGAGACCCAGTACTTC CASSLGRGQETQYF
12 NA TRBJ1-2 TRBD1 TRBV7-9 TGTGCCAGCACCCGGACAGGGCCTGGCTACACCTTC CASTRTGPGYTF
15 few TRBJ2-3 TRBD1 TRBV6-5 TGTGCCAGCAGTTCCCGGGACAGGGGGCCAGATACGCAGTATTTT CASSSRDRGPDTQYF
16 NA TRBJ1-5 TRBD1 TRBV6-2/TRBV6-3 TGTGCCAGCAGTTCTCTGGGACAGGGGCCTTGGGAGCCCCAGCATTTT CASSSLGQGPWEPQHF
15 NA TRBJ2-1 NA TRBV7-3 TGTGCCAGCAGCCCTACTTGGTCCTCCTACAATGAGCAGTTCTTC CASSPTWSSYNEQFF
12 once TRBJ2-7 NA TRBV5-1 TGCGCCAGCAGCTTGGCCCCCGGCGAGCAGTACTTC CASSLAPGEQYF
18 NA TRBJ2-3 NA TRBV24-1 TGTGCCACCAGTGACCCGAAAGAATCGGGGGGCCATGAAGAAACGCAGTATTTT CATSDPKESGGHEETQYF
16 NA TRBJ1-1 NA TRBV21-1 TGTGCCAGCAGCACCAAGGACAGGGTAATGAACACTGAAGCTTTCTTT CASSTKDRVMNTEAFF
16 NA TRBJ2-3 NA TRBV18 TGTGCCAGCTCACTTGGACAAAACCCTAGCACAGATACGCAGTATTTT CASSLGQNPSTDTQYF
17 NA TRBJ2-3 TRBD2 TRBV19 TGTGCCAGTAGTATACCCCCTACTAGCGGGGGTCCCCATACGCAGTATTTT CASSIPPTSGGPHTQYF
16 NA TRBJ2-7 TRBD1 TRBV4-1 TGCGCCAGCAGCCAAGAGGGGAACAGGGGGCAAAACGAGCAGTACTTC CASSQEGNRGQNEQYF
12 NA TRBJ1-1 NA TRBV28 TGTGCCAGCAGTCTAACGAACACTGAAGCTTTCTTT CASSLTNTEAFF
16 NA TRBJ1-1 NA TRBV7-8 TGTGCCAGCAGCTTATTTCGTGGTGGAGGGGACACTGAAGCTTTCTTT CASSLFRGGGDTEAFF
15 NA TRBJ1-6 NA TRBV30 TGTGCCTGGAGTAAGTTACCAGGGAGGATTTCACCCCTCCACTTT CAWSKLPGRISPLHF
13 few TRBJ1-4 NA TRBV6-5 TGTGCCAGCAGTTACCTAGATCAGGGAAAACTGTTTTTT CASSYLDQGKLFF
15 NA TRBJ2-3 TRBD1 TRBV5-1 TGCGCCAGCAGCGGGAGGACAGGGACCACAGATACGCAGTATTTT CASSGRTGTTDTQYF
13 NA TRBJ2-7 TRBD2 TRBV10-3 TGTGCCATCAGTGAGTCGTCGGGAGGGGAGCAGTACTTC CAISESSGGEQYF
14 few TRBJ1-1 NA TRBV24-1 TGTGCCACCAGTGATTCTGGGAGAAACACTGAAGCTTTCTTT CATSDSGRNTEAFF
16 NA TRBJ1-6 TRBD1 TRBV28 TGTGCCAGCAGATCGGGACAGGGGATGTATAATTCACCCCTCCACTTT CASRSGQGMYNSPLHF
17 NA TRBJ1-1 TRBD1 TRBV6-2/TRBV6-3 TGTGCCAGCAGTTACTCATTGGGACAGGCGAAAAACACTGAAGCTTTCTTT CASSYSLGQAKNTEAFF
12 NA TRBJ2-3 NA TRBV11-3 TGTGCCAGCAGCATCTTCGGGGATACGCAGTATTTT CASSIFGDTQYF